The 23 T cell receptor beta chains presented below share a single source sample, sequenced in a study of sequential checkpoint blockade in melanoma. Clones were read by immunoSEQ multiplex PCR, and TCRdb kept only the in-frame ones, dropping some. Here the sample spans some 35,000 clones, nearly 90% being singletons. Treatment in this sample: randomized to nivolumab then ipilimumab (arm A) or the reverse (arm B). The sample in question was CD8+ T cells sorted from blood (inferred from file names), obtained from a patient given nivolumab and ipilimumab in sequence. The receptors come from a human donor with melanoma.

The chain has TRBV6-5 and TRBJ1-1, with D maybe TRBD1 (5 bases). The CDR3 contains 13 residues. CDR1 is MNHEY, CDR2 SVGAGI, per germline. V was trimmed by 6 bases and J by 4 bases, leaving 12 bases between them. CDR3 amino acids: CASRYSGFTEAFF. In DNA, the CDR3 is TGTGCCAGCAGGTATTCAGGGTTCACTGAAGCTTTCTTT.

The rearrangement joins TRBV15 to TRBJ2-2; 8 nucleotides line up with TRBD1. The CDR3 is made up of 16 amino acids. V gave up 1 base and J gave up 6 bases; unmatched junction bases: 7. Germline loops: CDR1 LNHNV, CDR2 YYDKDF (reference sequence). The CDR3 DNA sequence: TGTGCCACCAGCAGAGGGACGACAGGGGTGGCCGGGGAGCTGTTTTTT. The encoded protein is CATSRGTTGVAGELFF.

V and J are TRBV18 and TRBJ2-7, with 9 bases matching TRBD1. J was trimmed by 0 bases and V by 0 bases; bases with no gene match: 6. The germline V gene encodes CDR1 KGHSH and CDR2 LQKENI. The length of the CDR3 is 17 residues. The CDR3 nucleotides are TGTGCCAGCTCACCACCGGGACAGGGAACCGTCTCCTACGAGCAGTACTTC. As protein: CASSPPGQGTVSYEQYF.

This chain connects TRBV9 to TRBJ2-7, with D possibly TRBD1 on 6 matching bases. Looked up from germline, CDR1 is SGDLS and CDR2 is YYNGEE. The CDR3 consists of 13 residues. The ends were cut back, 4 bases at V and 4 bases at J, with 12 bases in the middle. The CDR3 DNA reads TGTGCCAGCAGCCCCCTAGGGGGTTACGAGCAGTACTTC. Amino acids: CASSPLGGYEQYF. Supplemented by reference TRBV9 and TRBJ2-7, the full variable domain reads DSGVTQTPKHLITATGQRVTLRCSPRSGDLSVYWYQQSLDQGLQFLIQYYNGEERAKGNILERFSAQQFPDLHSELNLSSLELGDSALYFCASSPLGGYEQYFGPGTRLTVT.

This clone was found a few times. V gene TRBV5-1 combines with J gene TRBJ2-2; 11 positions match TRBD2. Germline CDR1 is SGHRS and CDR2 is YFSETQ. The junction had 8 bases not matched to a gene; V was cut back by 2 bases and J by 2 bases. The CDR3 extends over 18 amino acids. The CDR3 loop is CASSFRLGLAGNTGELFF. The CDR3 nucleotides are TGCGCCAGCAGCTTTCGCCTCGGACTAGCGGGCAACACCGGGGAGCTGTTTTTT.

The chain combines TRBV29-1 with TRBJ1-2; no reliable D call. Germline loops: CDR1 SQVTM, CDR2 ANQGSEA. The CDR3 is 13 residues long. The V end lost 1 base, the J end lost 4 bases, and 10 bases lay between the germline ends. CDR3 sequence reads: CSVEGPESYGYTF. DNA for the CDR3: TGCAGCGTTGAAGGGCCGGAGAGCTATGGCTACACCTTC.

This clone was recorded only once. The gene calls are TRBV19 and TRBJ2-1; D unclear. V was cut by 9 bases and J by 2 bases, with 8 bases left in between. Germline lookup yields CDR1 LNHDA and CDR2 SQIVND (reference sequence). This CDR3 has 12 residues. CDR3 loop: CASPGPYNEQFF. The CDR3, as DNA: TGTGCCAGCCCAGGCCCCTACAATGAGCAGTTCTTC. The entire variable domain, with the rest obtained from reference TRBV19 and TRBJ2-1, is as follows: DGGITQSPKYLFRKEGQNVTLSCEQNLNHDAMYWYRQDPGQGLRLIYYSQIVNDFQKGDIAEGYSVSREKKESFPLTVTSAQKNPTAFYLCASPGPYNEQFFGPGTRLTVL.

V is TRBV9 and J is TRBJ2-1; 10 bases agree with TRBD2. Germline V gives CDR1 SGDLS, CDR2 YYNGEE. The length of the CDR3 is 15 residues. V lost 0 bases, J lost 8 bases, and 5 bases stayed unmatched. CDR3: CASSVGLAGVYEQFF. The CDR3, as DNA: TGTGCCAGCAGCGTAGGTCTAGCGGGAGTGTATGAGCAGTTCTTC.

DNA for the CDR3: TGTGCCATCAGTGAGTTTACCTCGCCCTACGAGCAGTACTTC. The encoded protein is CAISEFTSPYEQYF. The chain carries TRBV10-3 and TRBJ2-5; D ambiguous. The J call is uncertain, as TRBJ2-7 better fits the DNA end. The CDR3 has 14 residues. Germline values: CDR1 ENHRY, CDR2 SYGVKD.

This sequence joins TRBV13 and TRBJ2-7; TRBD2 matches 7 bases. V lost 0 bases and J lost 4; bases outside the gene matches: 3. The CDR3 runs 14 residues. Germline V gene data show CDR1 as PRHDT and CDR2 as FYEKMQ (reference sequence). DNA of the CDR3: TGTGCCAGCAGCTTAGGAACTAGCGTTTACGAGCAGTACTTC. As protein: CASSLGTSVYEQYF.

The chain carries TRBV30 and TRBJ1-5, with D perhaps matching TRBD1 (5 bases). Trimming removed 0 bases from V and 0 bases from J, with 9 bases in between. Germline loops: CDR1 GTSNPN, CDR2 SVGIG (reference sequence). The CDR3 totals 15 residues. The CDR3 nucleotides are TGTGCCTGGAGTGTAGGGGTGGGTAGCAATCAGCCCCAGCATTTT. It is translated as CAWSVGVGSNQPQHF.

The gene calls are TRBV5-4 and TRBJ2-2; D call uncertain. The germline V gene encodes CDR1 SGHNT and CDR2 YYREEE (reference sequence). The V end was cut by 7 bases, the J end by 4 bases, with 8 bases between. The CDR3 runs 12 residues. The CDR3, as DNA: TGTGCCAGCTCCCCTAGCACCGGGGAGCTGTTTTTT. It translates to CASSPSTGELFF.

V gene TRBV4-2 combines with J gene TRBJ2-1, with TRBD2 identical over 10 bases. Germline V gene data show CDR1 as LGHNA and CDR2 as YNFKEQ. J lost 8 bases, V lost 1 base, and 11 bases had no gene match. The CDR3 runs to 17 residues. The CDR3 loop reads CASSQGGLAGDLYEQFF. CDR3 DNA: TGTGCCAGCAGCCAAGGAGGCCTAGCGGGAGATCTCTATGAGCAGTTCTTC.

J is TRBJ2-5 and V is TRBV27; D may be TRBD2 (6 bases). V was pared by 6 bases and J by 2 bases, with 10 bases between. Germline CDR1 MNHEY, CDR2 SMNVEV (reference sequence). CDR3 length: 13 amino acids. CDR3 sequence (DNA): TGTGCCAGCAGCTATAGCGGACAAGAGACCCAGTACTTC. Protein sequence: CASSYSGQETQYF.

V gene TRBV9 combines with J gene TRBJ2-3; 9 nucleotides match TRBD2. Trimming at V came to 0 bases and at J to 5 bases, leaving 16 bases not matched to a gene. This CDR3 region has 19 residues. Looked up from germline, CDR1 is SGDLS and CDR2 is YYNGEE. The CDR3 nucleotides read TGTGCCAGCAGCGTAGGGACTAGCGTATTAGGTCCGCGGGGAGATACGCAGTATTTT. Encoded protein: CASSVGTSVLGPRGDTQYF.

This clone was seen a few times. This chain uses TRBV6-8 with TRBJ2-7, with D perhaps TRBD1 (6 bases). Trimming removed 4 bases from V and 1 base from J, with 14 bases in between. Germline V gene sequence: CDR1 MNHGY, CDR2 SAAAGT. This CDR3 has 15 residues. The CDR3 region is CASSCQGRLSYEQYV. The DNA for the CDR3 is TGTGCCAGCAGTTGTCAGGGGCGGTTATCCTACGAGCAGTACGTC.

This chain links TRBV10-3 with TRBJ1-3; the D gene is possibly TRBD1 (5 bases). The germline gives CDR1 ENHRY, CDR2 SYGVKD. The CDR3 length is 16 residues. V was clipped by 2 bases and J by 0 bases, with 11 bases between them. CDR3 in amino acids: CAISETGTFSGNTIYF. DNA for the CDR3: TGTGCCATCAGTGAGACAGGAACTTTCTCTGGAAACACCATATATTTT.

The gene calls are TRBV6-6 and TRBJ2-1, with 12 bases fitting TRBD2. CDR3 length equals 16 residues. Germline values: CDR1 MNHNY, CDR2 SVGAGI (reference sequence). Losses at the gene ends were 2 bases for V and 7 bases for J; bases not matched to a gene: 6. In nucleotides, the CDR3 is TGTGCCAGCAGTTACGACCGACTAGCGGGAGTTAATGAGCAGTTCTTC. Translation gives CASSYDRLAGVNEQFF.

This clone was detected a few times. J is TRBJ1-1 and V is TRBV7-9; TRBD1 might be the D (5 bases). The CDR3 length is 14 residues. The V end lost 3 bases, the J end lost 4 bases, and 12 bases lay between the germline ends. Germline CDR1 reads SEHNR; CDR2 reads FQNEAQ (reference sequence). The CDR3 region is CASSFWTQGTEAFF. The DNA for the CDR3 is TGTGCCAGCAGCTTCTGGACCCAGGGCACTGAAGCTTTCTTT.

The CDR3 DNA is TGTGCCAGCAGTTTGGTACAGGTCAAAAACAATGAGCAGTTCTTC. It translates to CASSLVQVKNNEQFF. This rearrangement joins TRBV28 to TRBJ2-1; possibly TRBD1 for D (5 bases). The germline V gene encodes CDR1 MDHEN and CDR2 SYDVKM. The V end was cut by 3 bases, the J end by 5 bases, with 14 bases between. CDR3 length equals 15 residues.

This clone has only one observation. V is TRBV7-2 and J is TRBJ2-7; possibly TRBD1 for D (5 bases). The CDR3 extends over 16 amino acids. The ends were cut back, 4 bases at V and 2 bases at J, with 18 bases in the middle. Germline V CDR1 and CDR2: SGHTA, FQGNSA. DNA of the CDR3: TGTGCCAGCAGCTCGCAAGCGCTGACAGAGACCTACGAGCAGTACTTC. It is translated as CASSSQALTETYEQYF.

The chain uses TRBV30 and TRBJ2-7; D not certain. CDR3 length: 12 residues. The V end was cut by 0 bases, the J end by 4 bases, with 7 bases between. The germline V gene has CDR1 GTSNPN and CDR2 SVGIG (reference sequence). The CDR3 bases are TGTGCCTGGAGTGTTGAGAGGTACGAGCAGTACTTC. Its protein is CAWSVERYEQYF.

The V and J genes are TRBV5-1 and TRBJ2-5; 9 positions match TRBD2. J gave up 5 bases and V 0 bases, and 8 bases lay outside the gene matches. This CDR3 contains 16 residues. Per germline, CDR1 SGHRS and CDR2 YFSETQ. CDR3: CASSLGLAGVGETQYF. CDR3 coding DNA: TGCGCCAGCAGCTTGGGGTTAGCGGGAGTTGGGGAGACCCAGTACTTC.